A selection of T cell receptor beta chains follows, all from one sample in a study of beta chain features in type 1 diabetes. TCRdb's table, derived via immunoSEQ multiplex PCR, lists solely in-frame clones and lacks some. Of fewer than 900,000 clones in the sample, 17% are singletons; the top ten hold 0.02% to 0.03%. Sequencing was carried out using naive CD4+ T cells from blood. Receptors were obtained from a woman under 30 in good health. Each CDR3 is given with its conserved first and last residue. D genes are given only for firm matches. Size tells how often a clone was seen (once, few, many) or the class of an expanded clone, and some rows leave it out.

size,J,D,V,CDR3
few,TRBJ2-1,TRBD2,TRBV7-6,CASSRGLAGGNNEQFF
.,TRBJ2-1,.,TRBV25-1,CASSELGLRTDNEQFF
.,TRBJ1-5,.,TRBV27,CASSPNSNQPQHF
few,TRBJ2-3,.,TRBV5-4,CASSLRAGTIDTQYF
.,TRBJ1-2,TRBD1,TRBV2,CASRSRVRGQSYGYTF
.,TRBJ2-1,.,TRBV6-5,CASSYSTSRSGYEQFF
.,TRBJ2-1,.,TRBV2,CASSLLRTFQGEQFF
.,TRBJ1-2,.,TRBV4-2,CASSHEESGRGGYTF
.,TRBJ1-2,TRBD1,TRBV5-1,CASSLQPGQNTDGYTF
few,TRBJ2-1,.,TRBV15,CATGVGLRLEQFF
few,TRBJ1-2,TRBD1,TRBV6-5,CASSYSGTGAYGYTF
.,TRBJ2-1,TRBD2,TRBV18,CASSRGLAGGPLYNEQFF
few,TRBJ2-1,.,TRBV4-2,CASSQVRDSTYNEQFF
.,TRBJ2-1,TRBD2,TRBV28,CASTSPLAGVGDEQFF
.,TRBJ1-5,.,TRBV7-9,CASSLSGMSNQPQHF
.,TRBJ2-7,.,TRBV7-2,CASSFRLMAYEQYF
.,TRBJ1-3,.,TRBV18,CASLTWGNTIYF
.,TRBJ1-2,.,TRBV7-9,CASSLEAGYGYTF
few,TRBJ1-1,.,TRBV5-1,CASSLVAPSLGAFF
.,TRBJ2-1,.,TRBV18,CASSPPGRTEQFF
.,TRBJ1-2,.,TRBV5-1,CASSLAGKQDYGYTF
.,TRBJ1-2,.,TRBV28,CASSFLREGGYTF
.,TRBJ1-1,.,TRBV5-1,CASSFLTGTEHTEAFF
few,TRBJ2-5,.,TRBV11-3,CASSLRQGETQYF
few,TRBJ1-5,.,TRBV11-2,CASSPGPNQPQHF
.,TRBJ2-5,TRBD1,TRBV5-1,CASSFQGAGETQYF
.,TRBJ2-1,.,TRBV4-3,CASSQGGYSYNEQFF
.,TRBJ2-5,.,TRBV28,CASRTPKSTKTQYF
few,TRBJ2-4,.,TRBV6-1,CASSGGTTAKNIQYF
.,TRBJ2-7,TRBD2,TRBV4-3,CASSRKRSGSPQQYF
.,TRBJ2-5,TRBD1,TRBV10-3,CAISPGQGAGETQYF
.,TRBJ2-7,.,TRBV15,CATSRDSLGYEQYF
few,TRBJ1-2,.,TRBV4-3,CASSQDWTDYYGYTF
.,TRBJ2-5,TRBD2,TRBV6-6,CASSYSGTSGQETQYF
.,TRBJ2-5,.,TRBV15,CATSRPDAGHGETQYF
.,TRBJ1-2,.,TRBV6-6,CASSYLGYGPSVGYTF
few,TRBJ1-5,.,TRBV6-5,CASSYSNRPFDRPQHF